The 27 T cell receptor beta chains below all came from one sample that was sequenced in a study of identical twins. TCRdb called the 5' RACE reads again in MiXCR, with one record for every CDR3 protein. The data contain some 1,700,000 distinct CDR3 sequences, around a third of them singletons. Input material: cord blood. These receptors were obtained from a newborn girl in good health.

V is TRBV3-1 and J is TRBJ2-1; a possible D gene is TRBD2 (6 bases). This CDR3 is built from 16 residues. Trimming removed 0 bases from V and 5 bases from J, with 14 bases in between. CDR1 and CDR2 from the germline V gene are LGHDT and YNNKEL (reference sequence). The CDR3 sequence: CASSQEGRFSDNEQFF. CDR3 coding DNA: TGTGCCAGCAGCCAAGAAGGGAGGTTTTCCGACAATGAGCAGTTCTTC.

This rearrangement joins TRBV25-1 to TRBJ1-2, with 7 bases that match TRBD1. The V and J ends lost 4 bases and 0 bases, in that order; junction bases with no gene match: 11. The CDR3 loop spans 17 amino acids. CDR1 MGHDK and CDR2 SYGVNS come from the germline V gene. CDR3 coding DNA: TGTGCCAGCAGTGTACTGGGACAGCATAATTCTAACTATGGCTACACCTTC. Protein sequence: CASSVLGQHNSNYGYTF.

The rearrangement joins TRBV24-1 to TRBJ2-7, with 8 bases matching TRBD2. V shed 2 bases and J 4 bases; nucleotides not matched to a gene: 6. CDR3 length: 15 residues. Germline V gives CDR1 KGHDR, CDR2 SFDVKD. CDR3: CATSDWGTRGYEQYF. CDR3 bases: TGTGCCACCAGTGATTGGGGGACTAGAGGGTACGAGCAGTACTTC.

The rearrangement joins TRBV20-1 to TRBJ2-3, with D uncertain. The CDR3 is 14 residues long. Per the germline V gene, CDR1 is DFQATT and CDR2 is SNEGSKA (reference sequence). Between the trimmed V and J ends, which lost 6 bases and 2 bases, there was a span of 15 bases. The CDR3 sequence is CSADPSKSTDTQYF. CDR3 sequence (DNA): TGCAGTGCAGACCCTTCCAAGTCCACAGATACGCAGTATTTT.

This chain connects TRBV19 to TRBJ2-7; TRBD1 matches at 8 bases. With V trimmed by 5 bases and J by 7 bases, 10 bases remained unmatched. The CDR3 has 14 amino acids. Germline V gene sequence: CDR1 LNHDA, CDR2 SQIVND (reference sequence). The CDR3 region is CASSPGTGSREQYF. In DNA form, the CDR3 reads TGTGCCAGTAGTCCCGGGACAGGATCGCGGGAGCAGTACTTC. The variable domain in full, completed from reference TRBV19 and TRBJ2-7, reads DGGITQSPKYLFRKEGQNVTLSCEQNLNHDAMYWYRQDPGQGLRLIYYSQIVNDFQKGDIAEGYSVSREKKESFPLTVTSAQKNPTAFYLCASSPGTGSREQYFGPGTRLTVT.

In its sample, this clonotype was seen a few times. This rearrangement joins TRBV7-2 to TRBJ2-3; TRBD1 agrees at 9 bases. CDR3 length: 18 amino acids. Germline V gene sequence: CDR1 SGHTA, CDR2 FQGNSA. J lost 5 bases, V lost 1 base, and 13 bases had no gene match. In DNA form, the CDR3 reads TGTGCCAGCAGCTTAGTGCCCTCGGGACAGGGAAATTTAGATACGCAGTATTTT. This translates into CASSLVPSGQGNLDTQYF.

The table lists this clonotype with a count of one. The V gene is TRBV7-8, the J gene TRBJ1-5; 7 nucleotides agree with TRBD1. The V and J ends lost 0 bases and 7 bases, in that order; junction bases with no gene match: 9. This CDR3 comprises 16 residues. Germline CDR1 is SGHVS and CDR2 is FQNEAQ. Here the CDR3 DNA reads TGTGCCAGCAGCTTAGCGATGGTAACAGGGGCCCAGCCCCAGCATTTT. It translates to CASSLAMVTGAQPQHF.

This clonotype was detected only a few times. This chain links TRBV15 with TRBJ2-1; D unresolved. V lost 2 bases, J lost 0 bases, and 8 bases lay in between. This CDR3 is built from 15 residues. Looked up from germline, CDR1 is LNHNV and CDR2 is YYDKDF (reference sequence). CDR3 sequence (DNA): TGTGCCACCAGCAGATTAGGCTCCTCCTACAATGAGCAGTTCTTC. It specifies CATSRLGSSYNEQFF.

The V and J genes are TRBV11-2 and TRBJ2-2; perhaps TRBD2 as D (7 bases). Trimming stripped 5 bases from V and 6 bases from J, with 13 bases between. From germline, CDR1 is SGHAT and CDR2 FQNNGV. The CDR3 runs to 14 residues. The CDR3: CASSPLGGAGELFF. The CDR3 DNA follows: TGTGCCAGCAGCCCGTTAGGGGGGGCCGGGGAGCTGTTTTTT.

This clonotype was observed a handful of times. V and J are TRBV25-1 and TRBJ2-3; TRBD1 agrees at 7 bases. V was pared by 6 bases and J by 4 bases, with 7 bases of the junction left unmatched. The CDR3 extends over 14 amino acids. Germline V gene sequence: CDR1 MGHDK, CDR2 SYGVNS. CDR3 bases: TGTGCCAGCAGACGACAGGGCGTGGCAGATACGCAGTATTTT. This sequence encodes CASRRQGVADTQYF.

This clonotype has more than one count but fewer than ten. The V and J genes are TRBV20-1 and TRBJ2-3; D perhaps matches TRBD1 (5 bases). The CDR3 spans 15 residues. Germline loops: CDR1 DFQATT, CDR2 SNEGSKA (reference sequence). V was cut by 4 bases and J by 0 bases, with 14 bases left in between. The CDR3 DNA sequence: TGCAGTGCTACAGGGCGCCCTGTTAGCACAGATACGCAGTATTTT. It translates to CSATGRPVSTDTQYF.

This clonotype was detected a few times. This sequence joins TRBV29-1 and TRBJ2-6; D gene uncertain. CDR3 length: 13 amino acids. Germline V gene lookup returns CDR1 SQVTM and CDR2 ANQGSEA. V lost 4 bases, J lost 1 base, and 5 bases lay in between. The CDR3 spells CSVAASGANVLTF. The DNA of the CDR3 is TGCAGCGTTGCGGCGTCTGGGGCCAACGTCCTGACTTTC.

This chain uses TRBV5-4 with TRBJ2-7; maybe TRBD2 (6 bases). Looked up from germline, CDR1 is SGHNT and CDR2 is YYREEE (reference sequence). The length of the CDR3 is 14 residues. Trimming removed 1 base from V and 5 bases from J, with 13 bases in between. CDR3 bases: TGTGCCAGCAGCTTGAGGAGGGGAATGGACGAGCAGTACTTC. Encoded protein: CASSLRRGMDEQYF.

This clonotype was observed a handful of times. The chain is built from TRBV10-1 and TRBJ2-4; 10 bases are shared with TRBD1. The CDR3 runs 15 residues. Germline values: CDR1 WNHNN, CDR2 SYGVQD (reference sequence). V lost 6 bases, J lost 3 bases, and 5 bases stayed unmatched. CDR3 amino acids: CASRAGTGVKNIQYF. The CDR3 nucleotides are TGCGCCAGCAGGGCCGGGACAGGGGTCAAAAACATTCAGTACTTC.

This chain joins TRBV27 and TRBJ2-7, with D possibly being TRBD1 (6 bases). V dropped 6 bases and J dropped 5 bases, with 17 bases sitting between them. The CDR3 is 14 amino acids. CDR1 is MNHEY and CDR2 is SMNVEV in the germline V gene (reference sequence). CDR3 in amino acids: CASSFRGRSHEQYF. The DNA of the CDR3 is TGTGCCAGCAGCTTCAGGGGTAGGTCCCACGAGCAGTACTTC.

This chain connects TRBV5-6 to TRBJ2-1; 10 bases fit TRBD2. The DNA end lines up better with TRBJ2-7; the J call may be wrong. The germline CDR1 and CDR2 sequences are SGHDT and YYEEEE. The CDR3 has 19 amino acids. CDR3 region: CASSYKTSGYRSSYNEQYF. The CDR3 nucleotides are TGTGCCAGCAGCTATAAGACTAGCGGGTATCGAAGCTCCTACAATGAGCAGTACTTC.

The V gene is TRBV30, the J gene TRBJ1-1, with 7 bases fitting TRBD1. The CDR3 length is 14 residues. The V and J ends lost 3 bases and 5 bases, in that order; junction bases with no gene match: 9. From germline, CDR1 is GTSNPN and CDR2 SVGIG (reference sequence). The CDR3 protein is CAWSAQGGRTEAFF. Written as DNA, the CDR3 is TGTGCCTGGAGCGCCCAGGGGGGGCGGACTGAAGCTTTCTTT.

There are a few counts of this clonotype. The chain couples TRBV5-1 to TRBJ2-7; 9 bases map to TRBD2. The CDR3 runs 15 residues. Looked up from germline, CDR1 is SGHRS and CDR2 is YFSETQ. V gave up 6 bases and J gave up 0 bases; unmatched junction bases: 7. For the CDR3, the DNA is TGCGCCAGCAACGGAAATAGCGGGAGCTCCTACGAGCAGTACTTC. Translated: CASNGNSGSSYEQYF.

This clonotype was counted a few times. The chain joins TRBV7-9 to TRBJ2-5, with D unresolved. CDR3 length: 15 amino acids. Germline CDR1 and CDR2: SEHNR and FQNEAQ (reference sequence). The ends were cut back, 2 bases at V and 1 base at J, with 11 bases in the middle. Written as DNA, the CDR3 is TGTGCCAGCAGCTTATTACCGCACCTCCAAGAGACCCAGTACTTC. Translation gives CASSLLPHLQETQYF.

V and J are TRBV7-2 and TRBJ2-1; 8 nucleotides line up with TRBD2. This CDR3 comprises 18 residues. The germline CDR1 and CDR2 sequences are SGHTA and FQGNSA. Trimming cost V 5 bases and J 1 base; bases outside gene matches: 13. CDR3 nucleotide sequence: TGTGCCAGCAGCGTCGGGAGGGCCTACCCTTTATCCTACAATGAGCAGTTCTTC. It specifies CASSVGRAYPLSYNEQFF.

This chain joins TRBV2 and TRBJ2-5; D uncertain. Germline-derived CDR1 and CDR2 are SNHLY and FYNNEI. There are 12 residues in the CDR3. Trimming pared 5 bases from V and 5 bases from J, leaving 9 bases between. The CDR3 DNA reads as TGTGCCAGCAGTACCATCCAGGAGACCCAGTACTTC. Amino acid sequence: CASSTIQETQYF.

This chain joins TRBV6-5 and TRBJ2-7; D could derive from TRBD1 or TRBD2 (5 bases each). Germline V lookup: CDR1 MNHEY, CDR2 SVGAGI. Between the trimmed V and J ends, which lost 0 bases and 2 bases, there was a span of 14 bases. The CDR3 has 16 amino acids. The CDR3 here is CASSYSSRGVAYEQYF. As DNA, the CDR3 is TGTGCCAGCAGTTACTCGAGTAGGGGAGTAGCCTACGAGCAGTACTTC.

This chain connects TRBV20-1 to TRBJ2-1; D remains ambiguous. The CDR3 contains 17 residues. V was shortened by 0 bases and J by 0 bases, with 15 bases between the two germline ends. Germline CDR1 reads DFQATT; CDR2 reads SNEGSKA (reference sequence). The CDR3 loop reads CSARDGLWSSSYNEQFF. Here the CDR3 DNA reads TGCAGTGCTAGAGATGGTTTGTGGTCGAGCTCCTACAATGAGCAGTTCTTC.

This clonotype turned up a few times. J is TRBJ2-4 and V is TRBV5-1; tentative D call: TRBD1 (6 bases). The J call could be wrong; TRBJ2-5 is a better fit for the DNA end. CDR1 and CDR2 from the germline V gene are SGHRS and YFSETQ. The CDR3 totals 15 residues. Here the CDR3 reads CASSLPGHIQETQYF. In nucleotides, the CDR3 is TGCGCCAGCAGCTTGCCGGGACACATTCAAGAGACCCAGTACTTC.

This clonotype was seen more than once but under ten times. The genes are TRBV14 and TRBJ2-7; 9 nucleotides match TRBD2. CDR3 length equals 16 residues. V trimming: 3 bases; J trimming: 7 bases; junction bases outside the gene matches: 13. Germline V gene lookup returns CDR1 SGHDN and CDR2 FVKESK. DNA of the CDR3: TGTGCCAGCAGCCAGGACCGCCTAGCGGGGTACAATGAGCAGTACTTC. Translating it yields CASSQDRLAGYNEQYF.

This clonotype has more than one count but fewer than ten. CDR3 region: CASSRTYSATNEKLFF. CDR3 nucleotides: TGCGCCAGCAGCCGCACCTACTCCGCAACTAATGAAAAACTGTTTTTT. The rearrangement uses TRBV4-1 and TRBJ1-4; unclear D gene. The CDR3 extends over 16 amino acids. Germline V lookup: CDR1 MGHRA, CDR2 YSYEKL. The V gene lost 4 bases and the J gene lost 0 bases, with 12 bases spanning the gap.

CDR3 sequence reads: CASTGRISGANVLTF. The CDR3 bases are TGTGCCAGTACAGGTAGAATCTCTGGGGCCAACGTCCTGACTTTC. J is TRBJ2-6 and V is TRBV19; D is uncertain. There are 15 residues in the CDR3. V was cut by 7 bases and J by 0 bases, with 10 bases left in between. Per germline, CDR1 LNHDA and CDR2 SQIVND (reference sequence). Full variable domain (rest looked up from reference TRBV19 and TRBJ2-6): DGGITQSPKYLFRKEGQNVTLSCEQNLNHDAMYWYRQDPGQGLRLIYYSQIVNDFQKGDIAEGYSVSREKKESFPLTVTSAQKNPTAFYLCASTGRISGANVLTFGAGSRLTVL.